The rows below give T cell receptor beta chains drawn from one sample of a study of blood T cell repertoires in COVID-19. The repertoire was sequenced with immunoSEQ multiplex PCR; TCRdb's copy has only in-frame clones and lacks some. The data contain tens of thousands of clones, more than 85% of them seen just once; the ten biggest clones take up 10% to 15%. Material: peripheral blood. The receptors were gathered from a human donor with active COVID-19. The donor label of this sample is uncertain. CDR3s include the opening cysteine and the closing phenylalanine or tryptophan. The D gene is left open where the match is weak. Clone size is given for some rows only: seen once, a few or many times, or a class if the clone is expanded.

CASSPRGGVRNTEAFF,TGTGCCAGCAGCCCTCGGGGGGGGGTGCGGAACACTGAAGCTTTCTTT,16,TRBV11-2,TRBJ1-1,NA,NA
CASSDPGVNTEAFF,TGTGCCAGTAGTGACCCAGGGGTTAACACTGAAGCTTTCTTT,14,TRBV19,TRBJ1-1,NA,NA
CASSPGLGQETQYF,TGCGCCAGCAGCCCGGGACTAGGGCAAGAGACCCAGTACTTC,14,TRBV4-3,TRBJ2-5,TRBD2,NA
CASVAHEAGTGELFF,TGCGCCAGCGTCGCCCACGAGGCGGGGACCGGGGAGCTGTTTTTT,15,TRBV5-1,TRBJ2-2,NA,NA
CASNRQGANEQFF,TGTGCCAGTAATAGACAGGGGGCGAATGAGCAGTTCTTC,13,TRBV6-5,TRBJ2-1,TRBD1,few
CASSLVLGASTEAFF,TGTGCCAGCAGCTTAGTTCTGGGGGCGAGCACTGAAGCTTTCTTT,15,TRBV7-2,TRBJ1-1,NA,NA
CASSFAGAVGELFF,TGTGCCAGCAGCTTTGCGGGGGCTGTCGGGGAGCTGTTTTTT,14,TRBV13,TRBJ2-2,NA,NA
CASSPGGPLVEQYF,TGTGCCAGCAGCCCGGGAGGCCCCCTCGTCGAGCAGTACTTC,14,TRBV7-2,TRBJ2-7,TRBD2,NA
CASSLASSLGEQYF,TGTGCCAGCAGTTTGGCTAGCAGCCTCGGCGAGCAGTACTTC,14,TRBV28,TRBJ2-7,NA,NA
CASSLNRNSYEQYF,TGTGCCAGCAGCTTGAACAGGAACTCCTACGAGCAGTACTTC,14,TRBV5-5,TRBJ2-7,NA,NA
CASSLDFGVYIQYF,TGCGCCAGCAGCTTGGATTTCGGGGTATACATTCAGTACTTC,14,TRBV5-1,TRBJ2-4,NA,NA
CASSQDRGPRYGTQYF,TGTGCCAGCAGCCAAGACAGGGGGCCCCGATATGGGACCCAGTACTTC,16,TRBV7-2,TRBJ2-5,TRBD1,NA
CASSYSGGTSGQETQYF,TGTGCCAGCAGTTACTCGGGGGGGACTAGCGGCCAAGAGACCCAGTACTTC,17,TRBV6-2/TRBV6-3,TRBJ2-5,TRBD2,NA
CASSSGTSAYEQYF,TGTGCCAGCAGCTCCGGGACTAGCGCCTACGAGCAGTACTTC,14,TRBV6-5,TRBJ2-7,TRBD2,NA
CASSPQQNTEAFF,TGTGCCAGCTCACCACAGCAGAACACTGAAGCTTTCTTT,13,TRBV18,TRBJ1-1,NA,NA
CASSLRGTSGNTGELFF,TGTGCCAGCAGCTTACGTGGGACTAGCGGGAACACCGGGGAGCTGTTTTTT,17,TRBV7-2,TRBJ2-2,TRBD2,NA